What follows is one TCR beta chain and its context. The antigen is unknown. These data originate in a study of post-analysis software for immune sequencing data. About the research overall: The disease courses spanned relapsing-remitting, secondary progressive and progressive-relapsing forms of multiple sclerosis. General study results and limits: Several TRBV segments occurring more often in patients than controls included TRBV5-6, TRBV5-1 and TRBV20-1. Multiple sclerosis patients showed significantly lower normalized Chao1 diversity than controls did. The F measure placed samples prepared in the same batch into strongly shared clusters.

V was clipped by 4 bases and J by 8 bases; unmatched bases: 11. Looked up from germline, CDR1 is MNHNS and CDR2 is SASEGT. The CDR3 has 16 residues. Unique molecular identifiers tagged the TCR beta cDNA libraries. Hundreds of thousands of cDNA molecules were obtained from 1 to 10 million T cells. TCRdb reprocessed the PCR reads with MiXCR, giving one entry per CDR3 protein. This table holds roughly 800,000 distinct CDR3 sequences, about 53% found once. This chain links TRBV6-1 with TRBJ1-5; 10 bases are a match to TRBD1. The sequenced sample consisted of blood. The source is a girl between 10 and 17 years old with multiple sclerosis. The CDR3 nucleotides are TGTGCCAGCAGTGGGGGGACAGGGGCCTTAAGCAAGCCCCAGCATTTT. It translates to CASSGGTGALSKPQHF.